Below are 25 T cell receptor beta chains sequenced from a single sample in a study of PD-L1 blockade in urothelial cancer (dated by TCRdb to 2017 to 2019). Reading the label with the study, this specimen's time point is: pretreatment tumor sample. The method behind the library was the immunoSEQ multiplex PCR assay. The table comes from immuneACCESS by way of TCRdb, which keeps in-frame sequences with V and J called. Part of the clones is missing from these tables; in studies checked, under half for an unresolved V gene and the rest for unknown reasons. This sample lists about 35,000 clones; roughly 38% were detected once. Clones ranked in the top ten supply 8.5% to 10% of the sample. The specimen comprised tumor tissue, sampled before atezolizumab (anti-PD-L1) treatment. All receptors derive from a man in his fifties or sixties with urothelial cancer.

This clone was picked up a small number of times. This chain connects TRBV4-1 to TRBJ2-5; 14 nucleotides line up with TRBD2. The V and J ends lost 0 bases and 9 bases, in that order; junction bases with no gene match: 12. This CDR3 has 18 amino acids. Germline V lookup: CDR1 MGHRA, CDR2 YSYEKL. The CDR3 nucleotides read TGCGCCAGCAGCCAAGAAATTGGGACTAGCGGGGGCTATAAGGCCCAGTACTTC. Its translation: CASSQEIGTSGGYKAQYF.

This clone was seen a few times. The chain has TRBV30 and TRBJ2-1; D gene ambiguous. This CDR3 is 15 amino acids long. Germline V gives CDR1 GTSNPN, CDR2 SVGIG (reference sequence). Trimming left V 0 bases short and J 5 bases short, with 14 bases between. The CDR3 here is CAWSVKQQGNNEQFF. CDR3 DNA: TGTGCCTGGAGTGTAAAACAGCAAGGCAACAATGAGCAGTTCTTC.

The gene calls are TRBV25-1 and TRBJ2-7; possible D gene TRBD2, 6 bases. The CDR3 runs to 13 residues. Per the germline V gene, CDR1 is MGHDK and CDR2 is SYGVNS. V was clipped by 6 bases and J by 1 base, with 10 bases between them. The chain's CDR3 is CASRGLYSYEQYF. For the CDR3, the DNA is TGTGCCAGCAGGGGACTTTATTCCTACGAGCAGTACTTC.

The chain has TRBV11-3 and TRBJ1-3; D gene unclear. This CDR3 has 14 residues. The germline V and J ends were trimmed by 4 bases and 2 bases, with 9 bases remaining between them. CDR1 is SGHNT, CDR2 YENEEA, per germline. The CDR3 loop is CASSSSITGNTIYF. The CDR3, as DNA: TGTGCCAGCAGCTCTTCCATCACTGGAAACACCATATATTTT.

This chain links TRBV19 with TRBJ2-2; D may be TRBD2 (5 bases). The CDR3 covers 13 residues. Trimming stripped 6 bases from V and 3 bases from J, with 8 bases between. The germline gives CDR1 LNHDA, CDR2 SQIVND (reference sequence). The CDR3 DNA follows: TGTGCCAGTAGCCCGGACTACACCGGGGAGCTGTTTTTT. It translates to CASSPDYTGELFF. Looking up the rest from reference TRBV19 and TRBJ2-2 gives the full variable domain: DGGITQSPKYLFRKEGQNVTLSCEQNLNHDAMYWYRQDPGQGLRLIYYSQIVNDFQKGDIAEGYSVSREKKESFPLTVTSAQKNPTAFYLCASSPDYTGELFFGEGSRLTVL.

The V call is TRBV30, the J call TRBJ1-4, with D perhaps matching TRBD1 (5 bases). The V and J ends lost 1 base and 6 bases respectively, with 15 bases between them. Germline-derived CDR1 and CDR2 are GTSNPN and SVGIG (reference sequence). The CDR3 extends over 15 amino acids. The CDR3 DNA reads as TGTGCCTGGAGTGAGGGACTGACTAGGGATGAAAAACTGTTTTTT. Residues: CAWSEGLTRDEKLFF. The full variable domain, completed using reference TRBV30 and TRBJ1-4, is SQTIHQWPATLVQPVGSPLSLECTVEGTSNPNLYWYRQAAGRGLQLLFYSVGIGQISSEVPQNLSASRPQDRQFILSSKKLLLSDSGFYLCAWSEGLTRDEKLFFGSGTQLSVL.

This clone was counted a few times. The chain has TRBV6-8 and TRBJ1-1, with D possibly being TRBD1 (5 bases). The germline CDR1 and CDR2 sequences are MNHGY and SAAAGT. V lost 0 bases, J lost 11 bases, and 16 bases lay in between. The CDR3 extends over 14 amino acids. As DNA, the CDR3 is TGTGCCAGCAGTTACTCCGGGACGGACCAGATGGCTTTCTTT. Translating it yields CASSYSGTDQMAFF.

V is TRBV28 and J is TRBJ2-7, with D possibly matching TRBD2 (6 bases). Germline V gene data show CDR1 as MDHEN and CDR2 as SYDVKM. This CDR3 comprises 17 residues. V was shortened by 2 bases and J by 3 bases, with 20 bases between the two germline ends. The CDR3 is CASSLTGGDGHFYEQYF. The CDR3 region has the DNA TGTGCCAGCAGTTTAACCGGGGGTGATGGACATTTCTACGAGCAGTACTTC.

This clone was seen a few times. The chain carries TRBV10-3 and TRBJ1-3; a weak D match, TRBD1 (6 bases). This CDR3 contains 17 residues. Germline-derived CDR1 and CDR2 are ENHRY and SYGVKD. Trimming shortened V by 0 bases and J by 0 bases, and 12 bases separated the two germline ends. The DNA for the CDR3 is TGTGCCATCAGTGAGTCGGGGGCGTGCGTCTCTGGAAACACCATATATTTT. Translated: CAISESGACVSGNTIYF.

The J gene is TRBJ2-2, the V gene TRBV9; 7 nucleotides agree with TRBD2. Germline assignment: CDR1 SGDLS and CDR2 YYNGEE. CDR3 length equals 16 residues. The V gene end was trimmed by 2 bases and the J gene end by 2 bases; junction bases not matched to a gene: 6. The CDR3 spells CASSVGGGPNTGELFF. Here the CDR3 DNA reads TGTGCCAGCAGCGTCGGGGGAGGGCCAAACACCGGGGAGCTGTTTTTT.

The chain links TRBV4-1 to TRBJ2-2; 7 bases agree with TRBD1. Germline lookup yields CDR1 MGHRA and CDR2 YSYEKL. The length of the CDR3 is 16 residues. With V trimmed by 4 bases and J by 1 base, 6 bases remained unmatched. This CDR3 is CASSREGARNTGELFF. The CDR3 region has the DNA TGCGCCAGCAGCCGAGAGGGGGCGAGGAACACCGGGGAGCTGTTTTTT.

A few counts support this clone. The chain combines TRBV19 with TRBJ1-2; a weak D match, TRBD1 (5 bases). From germline, CDR1 is LNHDA and CDR2 SQIVND (reference sequence). The CDR3 totals 16 residues. V was trimmed by 4 bases and J by 5 bases, leaving 20 bases between them. The CDR3 DNA reads as TGTGCCAGTAGTACAAACACCCAGGGTAGAGGGTATGGCTACACCTTC. Translation: CASSTNTQGRGYGYTF.

The sample holds a few counts of this clone. This CDR3 is CASSLEGAMGNTIYF. The CDR3 region has the DNA TGTGCCAGCAGCTTAGAGGGGGCCATGGGAAACACCATATATTTT. This rearrangement joins TRBV11-3 to TRBJ1-3; weak D call: TRBD1 (6 bases). V lost 0 bases and J lost 4, with 10 bases in between. CDR3 size: 15 residues. Per the germline V gene, CDR1 is SGHNT and CDR2 is YENEEA.

The chain carries TRBV15 and TRBJ2-5; D is possibly TRBD1 (7 bases). V gave up 0 bases and J gave up 5 bases, with 13 bases separating them. The CDR3 loop spans 15 amino acids. Germline values: CDR1 LNHNV, CDR2 YYDKDF (reference sequence). The CDR3 region has the DNA TGTGCCACCAGCAGAGATAAGGGGGCGGGGGAGACCCAGTACTTC. Protein: CATSRDKGAGETQYF.

This chain joins TRBV14 and TRBJ1-1, with no clear D. V dropped 3 bases and J dropped 11 bases, with 10 bases sitting between them. The CDR3 length is 11 residues. In germline, CDR1 is SGHDN, CDR2 FVKESK. In DNA, the CDR3 is TGTGCCAGCAGCCAGCTCGGGGTGGCTTTCTTT. It translates to CASSQLGVAFF.

There are a few counts of this clone. The rearrangement joins TRBV6-8 to TRBJ2-6; weak D call: TRBD1 (6 bases). Trimming pared 5 bases from V and 2 bases from J, leaving 22 bases between. In germline, CDR1 is MNHGY, CDR2 SAAAGT. CDR3 size: 19 residues. CDR3 DNA: TGTGCCAGCAGTACCCCCGGGACAAAAGTTGAGACTGGGGCCAACGTCCTGACTTTC. Translation: CASSTPGTKVETGANVLTF.

The chain has TRBV5-1 and TRBJ2-7; 8 positions match TRBD2. V lost 3 bases to trimming and J lost 3 bases; unmatched junction nucleotides: 5. The germline V gene has CDR1 SGHRS and CDR2 YFSETQ. This CDR3 spans 14 amino acids. This CDR3 reads CASSSGTSIYEQYF. The CDR3 DNA sequence: TGCGCCAGCAGCTCCGGGACTAGTATCTACGAGCAGTACTTC.

Relative to its sample, this clone is medium-sized (0.01 to 0.1%). The J gene is TRBJ1-1, the V gene TRBV15; D gene uncertain. V lost 0 bases and J 7 bases, leaving 12 bases between the germline ends. The germline CDR1 and CDR2 sequences are LNHNV and YYDKDF (reference sequence). The CDR3 consists of 14 residues. The CDR3 here is CATSRDSYSNEAFF. DNA for the CDR3: TGTGCCACCAGCAGAGATTCTTACAGCAATGAAGCTTTCTTT.

The J gene is TRBJ1-3, the V gene TRBV5-1; D unclear. CDR1 and CDR2 from the germline V gene are SGHRS and YFSETQ. The CDR3 covers 15 residues. Trimming removed 3 bases at V and 0 bases at J, with 10 bases between. CDR3 region: CASSWTSYSGNTIYF. The DNA of the CDR3 is TGCGCCAGCAGCTGGACCAGCTACTCTGGAAACACCATATATTTT.

A few counts support this clone. The chain has TRBV6-1 and TRBJ1-2, with a tentative D call TRBD1 (5 bases). V lost 0 bases and J 8 bases, leaving 13 bases between the germline ends. This CDR3 contains 14 residues. The germline V gene has CDR1 MNHNS and CDR2 SASEGT. The CDR3 nucleotides are TGTGCCAGCAGTGAAGCAGACAGCTTAGGGGGCTACACCTTC. Its translation: CASSEADSLGGYTF.

The chain links TRBV6-8 to TRBJ2-7, with 12 positions matching TRBD1. This CDR3 spans 14 amino acids. The ends lost 7 bases at V and 6 bases at J; junction bases unmatched: 7. Germline assignment: CDR1 MNHGY and CDR2 SAAAGT. This CDR3 reads CASMWGQGASEQYF. The CDR3 DNA reads TGTGCCAGCATGTGGGGACAGGGGGCCTCCGAGCAGTACTTC.

J is TRBJ1-4 and V is TRBV19; 7 bases match TRBD1. The CDR3 length is 19 residues. Germline CDR1 LNHDA, CDR2 SQIVND (reference sequence). The V and J ends lost 3 bases and 3 bases, in that order; junction bases with no gene match: 16. This CDR3 is CASSISPGGGAISNEKLFF. As DNA, the CDR3 is TGTGCCAGTAGTATTAGCCCCGGAGGGGGCGCGATCTCTAATGAAAAACTGTTTTTT.

The chain has TRBV5-1 and TRBJ2-3, with 9 bases identical to TRBD1. V gave up 4 bases and J gave up 1 base; unmatched junction bases: 4. CDR3 length: 15 amino acids. Germline V lookup: CDR1 SGHRS, CDR2 YFSETQ. As DNA, the CDR3 is TGCGCCAGCAGCATACAGGGGGCGGGCACAGATACGCAGTATTTT. It specifies CASSIQGAGTDTQYF. Using reference TRBV5-1 and TRBJ2-3 for the parts outside the CDR3, the full variable domain is KAGVTQTPRYLIKTRGQQVTLSCSPISGHRSVSWYQQTPGQGLQFLFEYFSETQRNKGNFPGRFSGRQFSNSRSEMNVSTLELGDSALYLCASSIQGAGTDTQYFGPGTRLTVL.

V gene TRBV10-1 combines with J gene TRBJ1-1; no reliable D call. This CDR3 has 13 amino acids. V was cut by 4 bases and J by 6 bases, with 12 bases left in between. Germline V gives CDR1 WNHNN, CDR2 SYGVQD (reference sequence). The CDR3 reads CASSVNTGAEAFF. Written as DNA, the CDR3 is TGCGCCAGCAGTGTTAACACCGGCGCTGAAGCTTTCTTT.

This clone came up a few times. The chain couples TRBV9 to TRBJ1-2; D unclear. The CDR3 length is 15 residues. V shed 5 bases and J shed 5 bases, with 19 bases lying between them. Germline V lookup: CDR1 SGDLS, CDR2 YYNGEE. The DNA for the CDR3 is TGTGCCAGCAGTCCCGGTTACAGTGGAGTTTATGGCTACACCTTC. It is translated as CASSPGYSGVYGYTF.